This T cell receptor (beta chain) derives from a study of human T cells and chemical hapten exposure (dated by TCRdb to the early 2020s). Turning to the overall study: For sensitization, 2% DPC in acetone was applied to a 2 cm by 2 cm area of upper inner arm skin. Patients additionally received weekly therapeutic DPC doses to the scalp throughout the approximately 22-week study period. Patch testing was done on the upper back using Finn chambers containing 0.01% DPC, and results were scored after 6 days according to International Contact Dermatitis Research Group standards. The mostly female patient cohort included alopecia areata with under or over 50% scalp involvement, alopecia totalis and alopecia universalis. Libraries were combined into a pool for sequencing, and differences in TCR yield between samples came mainly from small differences in library volumes within the pool. Peripheral blood TCR repertoire changes were tracked in vivo in alopecia patients during primary and secondary sensitization to the hapten diphenylcyclopropenone (DPC). Blood was sampled from patients pre-sensitization (week 0) and at 2, 6 and about 24 weeks after DPC sensitization. About 30 alopecia patients provided blood for TCR sequencing at one to four time points (pre-sensitization, 2, 6 and 24 weeks). Each blood RNA sample was used to sequence both TCR alpha and TCR beta chains.

On the study overall, not on this receptor specifically: After repeated subsampling, the strength of the expansion versus patch-test correlation and the threshold at which it became significant changed. DPC sensitization did not change the number of TCRs with a frequency above 1 in 1000, and there was no evidence of changes in global repertoire structure. Significantly more large CDR3 similarity clusters were formed by expanded TCRs than by pre-sensitization or healthy control sets, consistent with antigen-driven responses. Alopecia, a presumed autoimmune disease, was present in all patients, so the immune response of the patients might differ from that of healthy individuals. A positive correlation was found between the number of PT1 expanded TCRs and patch test score, with significance reached at thresholds 8, 16 and 32 but not 4.

V loses 4 bases at its end and J loses 5 bases; junction bases beyond the gene matches: 4. The CDR1 and CDR2 encoded by the germline V gene are SGHTA and FQGTGA. The CDR3 has 14 amino acids, counting the end cysteine and phenylalanine. CDR3 DNA only is kept here, 42 bases in frame from base 1. Sample time point, as interpreted from the label and publication: pre-sensitization, week 0. Explained via the paper, the treatment or condition label denotes: therapeutic diphenylcyclopropenone sensitization with weekly scalp DPC. Total RNA was isolated from unfractionated whole blood collected in Tempus Blood RNA tubes. At each patch-test visit, blood was drawn before the patch test was applied. Patients were eligible if aged 18 to 70, diagnosed with alopecia and judged suitable for DPC therapy, and pregnant patients were excluded. At least ten counts were recorded for this clonotype. The target of this receptor is not known. Per-base qualities were not stored, and no clone one base away is much larger.

The library was prepared using RACE. Sequencing instrument: NextSeq 500. During library preparation, unique molecular identifiers were attached to individual cDNA molecules so that TCRs could be counted in a quantitative, reproducible way. The source study handled its data this way. The median number of TCRs per sample was around 100,000, ranging from about 23,224 to 750,000. V, J and CDR3 annotation of the TCR reads was carried out using the Decombinator software suite. Every sample was subsampled to the same number of TCRs (28,000) for the PS versus PT1 abundance plots. Expanded TCRs were defined as absent before sensitization and observed at least eight times at the 2-week time point. Starting from the raw public reads, TCRdb applied fastp trimming at Q25, assembled clones with MiXCR and retained in-frame beta chains. Entries that share a CDR3 protein sequence are merged under the most common genes and DNA. TCRdb, rather than the study authors, made the V and J calls. Recorded for this sample are 35,000 to 40,000 distinct CDR3 sequences; 9% to 15% of them occurred a single time. About 2.1% of the sample is in the top ten clones.

The clonotype comes from a woman aged 35 to 49 with alopecia areata. Some clones in this sample may be carry-over from other donors' samples. The sample consisted of whole blood, taken in connection with sensitization to the hapten diphenylcyclopropenone (DPC). The sequence is built from TRBV7-3 and TRBJ2-3; 9 bases in between match TRBD2. Here is the DNA: TGTGCCAGCAGCTCCATGCGGGAGGGAGATACGCAGTATTTT. Its translation is CASSSMREGDTQYF.